These 24 T cell receptor beta chains were sequenced from one sample in a study of blood T cell repertoires in COVID-19. Assay used: immunoSEQ multiplex PCR; TCRdb lists only in-frame clones, some missing. Of about 260,000 clones in the sample, 70% to 90% were seen once. The sequencing input was PBMCs or T cells enriched from blood (not recorded which). Receptors originate from a man aged 45-65 years who had been exposed to COVID-19.

The rearrangement links TRBV15 to TRBJ1-6; D is undetermined. The CDR3 is 17 residues long. Trimming removed 0 bases from V and 6 bases from J, with 15 bases in between. Germline CDR1 reads LNHNV; CDR2 reads YYDKDF (reference sequence). CDR3 DNA: TGTGCCACCAGCAGAGAAGTAACTTCGCTGTCTAATTCACCCCTCCACTTT. This encodes CATSREVTSLSNSPLHF. Combining the CDR3 with reference TRBV15 and TRBJ1-6 gives the whole variable domain DAMVIQNPRYQVTQFGKPVTLSCSQTLNHNVMYWYQQKSSQAPKLLFHYYDKDFNNEADTPDNFQSRRPNTSFCFLDIRSPGLGDTAMYLCATSREVTSLSNSPLHFGNGTRLTVT.

The chain is built from TRBV15 and TRBJ1-5, with D tentatively TRBD1 (5 bases). V lost 1 base and J lost 4, with 14 bases in between. Germline V CDR1 and CDR2: LNHNV, YYDKDF (reference sequence). The CDR3 loop spans 16 amino acids. This CDR3 is CATSRVRQGHNQPQHF. The CDR3 bases are TGTGCCACCAGCAGAGTCCGGCAGGGTCATAATCAGCCCCAGCATTTT.

The rearrangement links TRBV2 to TRBJ2-1; no reliable D call. Germline V gives CDR1 SNHLY, CDR2 FYNNEI. With 3 bases removed from V and 0 bases from J, the gap between germline ends came to 12 bases. This CDR3 spans 16 amino acids. The CDR3 sequence is CASSDPWSSSYNEQFF. The CDR3 DNA is TGTGCCAGCAGTGACCCCTGGTCGAGCTCCTACAATGAGCAGTTCTTC.

As concerns this clone: A read error may account for a junction end that differs from germline. This chain links TRBV3-1 (or the pseudogene TRBV3-2) with TRBJ1-1; D remains ambiguous. The CDR3 covers 15 residues. Germline V gene data show CDR1 as LGHDT and CDR2 as YNNKEL (reference sequence). The CDR3 is CASSQGHSRNTEAFF. CDR3 DNA sequence: TGTGCCAGCAGTCAAGGTCATAGCAGGAACACTGAAGCTTTCTTT.

The chain carries TRBV5-6 and TRBJ1-1; D remains unclear. The CDR3 extends over 14 amino acids. Trimming took 0 bases from V and 4 from J, leaving 10 bases between them. The germline CDR1 and CDR2 sequences are SGHDT and YYEEEE. The CDR3, as DNA: TGTGCCAGCAGCTTGGGACACCTACTCACTGAAGCTTTCTTT. The encoded protein is CASSLGHLLTEAFF. Full variable domain (missing parts from reference TRBV5-6 and TRBJ1-1): DAGVTQSPTHLIKTRGQQVTLRCSPKSGHDTVSWYQQALGQGPQFIFQYYEEEERQRGNFPDRFSGHQFPNYSSELNVNALLLGDSALYLCASSLGHLLTEAFFGQGTRLTVV.

The J gene is TRBJ1-2, the V gene TRBV7-2, with D hard to call. The V end lost 6 bases, the J end lost 0 bases, and 11 bases lay between the germline ends. The CDR3 consists of 14 residues. The V gene's germline CDR1 is SGHTA and CDR2 FQGNSA. CDR3 amino acids: CASREQITNYGYTF. CDR3 nucleotides: TGTGCCAGCAGAGAACAGATAACTAACTATGGCTACACCTTC.

This clone was seen only a few times. V and J are TRBV19 and TRBJ2-3; possibly TRBD1 for D (5 bases). V dropped 5 bases and J dropped 1 base, with 13 bases sitting between them. There are 15 residues in the CDR3. CDR1 is LNHDA and CDR2 is SQIVND in the germline V gene (reference sequence). The CDR3 DNA sequence: TGTGCCAGTAGTGAGAGCAGGGTTGGCACAGATACGCAGTATTTT. Its translation is CASSESRVGTDTQYF.

V usage is TRBV18 and J usage is TRBJ2-5, with 9 nucleotides matching TRBD2. This CDR3 comprises 16 residues. The trim removed 5 bases at V and 0 bases at J, leaving 7 bases unmatched. Germline lookup yields CDR1 KGHSH and CDR2 LQKENI. Here the CDR3 DNA reads TGTGCCAGCTCAGGCATAGCGGGAGCGTACCAAGAGACCCAGTACTTC. This codes for CASSGIAGAYQETQYF.

Here the CDR3 DNA reads TGTGCCAGCTCAGTTCTAGATCATGAGCAGTTCTTC. Translated, it gives CASSVLDHEQFF. The rearrangement joins TRBV18 to TRBJ2-1; D gene uncertain. The CDR3 runs to 12 residues. V was pared by 5 bases and J by 8 bases, with 10 bases between. From germline, CDR1 is KGHSH and CDR2 LQKENI.

The V gene is TRBV5-8, the J gene TRBJ1-6, with 9 bases fitting TRBD1. The length of the CDR3 is 19 residues. V shed 1 base, J shed 3 bases, and the junction held 11 bases outside the gene matches. Germline V gene data show CDR1 as SGHTS and CDR2 as YDEGEE. Here the CDR3 reads CASSLWTGATGHYNSPLHF. The CDR3 DNA follows: TGTGCCAGCAGCTTGTGGACAGGGGCTACGGGGCACTATAATTCACCCCTCCACTTT.

Concerning this clone itself: Mismatch with germline at one junction end may stem from a read error. V is TRBV14 and J is TRBJ1-1; D gene uncertain. The germline V gene has CDR1 SGHDN and CDR2 FVKESK. CDR3 length: 16 amino acids. The DNA of the CDR3 is TGTACCAGCAGCCTTTTCCCGGTGGCGGCCGCCGGTGAAGCTTTCTTT. Translation: CTSSLFPVAAAGEAFF.

This clone was counted between two and nine times. V gene TRBV30 combines with J gene TRBJ1-4, with 8 bases matching TRBD1. V dropped 5 bases and J dropped 2; count of bases not matched to a gene: 4. CDR1 and CDR2 (germline): GTSNPN, SVGIG (reference sequence). The CDR3 is made up of 14 amino acids. The CDR3 spells CAWGQGGTNEKLFF. The CDR3 DNA is TGTGCCTGGGGACAGGGAGGGACTAATGAAAAACTGTTTTTT.

This chain connects TRBV23-1 to TRBJ1-3, with D perhaps TRBD1 (5 bases). TRBV23-1 qualifies as an ORF whose function is uncertain. The V end was cut by 0 bases, the J end by 0 bases, with 15 bases between. The CDR3 is made up of 18 amino acids. The DNA of the CDR3 is TGCGCCAGCAGTCAATCGCGGCAGGGAAAGAGCTCTGGAAACACCATATATTTT. Translation gives CASSQSRQGKSSGNTIYF.

At least ten counts were recorded for this clone. This sequence joins TRBV28 and TRBJ1-2; the D is unclear. Per the germline V gene, CDR1 is MDHEN and CDR2 is SYDVKM. This CDR3 has 16 residues. Trimming cost V 3 bases and J 4 bases, with 18 bases left between them. In nucleotides, the CDR3 is TGTGCCAGCAGTTTTCCGGCGTGGTCAGGTTCCTATGGCTACACCTTC. Translated, it gives CASSFPAWSGSYGYTF.

The V gene is TRBV3-1 (or the pseudogene TRBV3-2), the J gene TRBJ2-1; 11 positions match TRBD1. V lost 2 bases to trimming and J lost 7 bases; unmatched junction nucleotides: 4. Looked up from germline, CDR1 is LGHDT and CDR2 is YNNKEL (reference sequence). The CDR3 extends over 15 amino acids. The CDR3 bases are TGTGCCAGCAGCCAATTTGGACAGGGGGCGAATGAGCAGTTCTTC. This translates into CASSQFGQGANEQFF.

V gene TRBV14 combines with J gene TRBJ1-1; D may be TRBD1 (6 bases). The CDR3 runs 15 residues. Germline V lookup: CDR1 SGHDN, CDR2 FVKESK. Trimming left V 3 bases short and J 0 bases short, with 11 bases between. CDR3: CASSHRGKVNTEAFF. CDR3 nucleotides: TGTGCCAGCAGCCACAGGGGAAAGGTGAACACTGAAGCTTTCTTT.

This clone was counted a few times. V and J are TRBV19 and TRBJ1-2; TRBD1 might be the D (6 bases). This CDR3 comprises 14 residues. V was trimmed by 5 bases and J by 0 bases, leaving 10 bases between them. CDR1 and CDR2 from the germline V gene are LNHDA and SQIVND (reference sequence). CDR3 coding DNA: TGTGCCAGTAGTCACAGGGTTACTAACTATGGCTACACCTTC. Its protein is CASSHRVTNYGYTF.

This chain uses TRBV29-1 with TRBJ2-5; 12 bases line up with TRBD2. With 7 bases clipped from V and 5 bases from J, the junction kept 5 bases outside the gene matches. Germline values: CDR1 SQVTM, CDR2 ANQGSEA. The CDR3 is 13 residues long. The CDR3 DNA reads TGCAGCGCGTATACTAGCGGGAGGGAGACCCAGTACTTC. Protein: CSAYTSGRETQYF. The full variable domain, its missing parts supplied by reference TRBV29-1 and TRBJ2-5, is SAVISQKPSRDICQRGTSLTIQCQVDSQVTMMFWYRQQPGQSLTLIATANQGSEATYESGFVIDKFPISRPNLTFSTLTVSNMSPEDSSIYLCSAYTSGRETQYFGPGTRLLVL.

CDR3 bases: TGTGCCATCGGAACTAGCGGGAGAACCCACGAGCAGTACGTC. Translation gives CAIGTSGRTHEQYV. The rearrangement links TRBV28 to TRBJ2-7; TRBD2 aligns across 11 bases. The CDR3 loop spans 14 amino acids. Germline CDR1 reads MDHEN; CDR2 reads SYDVKM. Unmatched junction bases numbered 10, after V lost 10 bases and J lost 5 bases.

This chain links TRBV18 with TRBJ1-5; a possible D gene is TRBD1 (6 bases). CDR1 is KGHSH and CDR2 is LQKENI in the germline V gene. Trimming took 3 bases from V and 6 from J, leaving 9 bases between them. This CDR3 is built from 13 residues. CDR3 protein: CASSPGAGQPQHF. Here the CDR3 DNA reads TGTGCCAGCTCACCGGGGGCTGGTCAGCCCCAGCATTTT.

The chain employs TRBV5-1 and TRBJ2-7, with a possible D match to TRBD2 (5 bases). CDR3 length: 14 amino acids. Germline V CDR1 and CDR2: SGHRS, YFSETQ. Deletions cut 4 bases from V and 0 bases from J, with 11 bases between. This CDR3 reads CASSPRADSYEQYF. CDR3 nucleotides: TGCGCCAGCAGCCCGCGAGCGGACTCCTACGAGCAGTACTTC.

The chain employs TRBV13 and TRBJ1-6; 8 bases agree with TRBD1. Germline V gene sequence: CDR1 PRHDT, CDR2 FYEKMQ (reference sequence). The CDR3 runs to 14 residues. The junction had 1 base not matched to a gene; V was cut back by 2 bases and J by 7 bases. The CDR3 loop reads CASSLRDRNSPLHF. CDR3 in DNA: TGTGCCAGCAGCTTACGGGACAGGAATTCACCCCTCCACTTT.

The V gene is TRBV29-1, the J gene TRBJ2-3; TRBD2 is a possible D gene (7 bases). V was cut by 7 bases and J by 3 bases, with 20 bases left in between. Germline V lookup: CDR1 SQVTM, CDR2 ANQGSEA. The CDR3 totals 15 residues. CDR3 DNA sequence: TGCAGCGCAAATCCGGAGGGGGGGGCAACAGATACGCAGTATTTT. Translation gives CSANPEGGATDTQYF.

This clone is a singleton in its sample. The rearrangement joins TRBV6-4 to TRBJ2-7; TRBD1 aligns across 8 bases. With V trimmed by 10 bases and J by 5 bases, 10 bases remained unmatched. Germline assignment: CDR1 MRHNA and CDR2 SNTAGT. This CDR3 region has 13 residues. The CDR3 here is CAIPQGAPHEQYV. In nucleotides, the CDR3 is TGTGCCATCCCCCAGGGGGCTCCCCACGAGCAGTACGTC.